These T cell receptor beta chains were read from a single sample in a study of patients and donors after allogeneic stem cell transplantation. TCRdb processed the RT-PCR reads anew with MiXCR; each CDR3 protein has one entry. The sample holds approximately 150,000 distinct CDR3 sequences, about 36% seen once. The sequenced material came from blood, either unsorted or a sorted T cell fraction (not recorded which). These receptors originate from a human donor who was either an allogeneic HSCT recipient or a stem cell or donor lymphocyte infusion donor (not recorded which). It is not recorded whose cells these are; they may come from a transplant donor. The CDR3 runs from the conserved cysteine through the conserved F or W. The order of the fields is D gene, V gene, clone size, J gene, CDR3 protein, CDR3 DNA. A D gene is named only where the DNA matches it firmly. Some rows mark clone size as missing; the rest say once, few, many or name a class of expanded clone.

NA	TRBV18	few	TRBJ1-1	CASSSRVAEAFF	TGTGCCAGCTCATCGCGGGTAGCTGAAGCTTTCTTT
NA	TRBV12-3/TRBV12-4	few	TRBJ2-3	CASSLGATDTQYF	TGTGCCAGCAGTTTAGGAGCTACAGATACGCAGTATTTT
NA	TRBV27	NA	TRBJ1-1	CASSLSSQGDTEAFF	TGTGCCAGCAGTTTATCGTCACAGGGAGATACTGAAGCTTTCTTT
TRBD1	TRBV4-3	NA	TRBJ1-4	CASSKTGGGKEKLFF	TGCGCCAGCAGCAAGACAGGGGGCGGGAAGGAAAAACTGTTTTTT
TRBD1	TRBV20-1	NA	TRBJ2-3	CSATFGTADTDTQYF	TGCAGTGCTACCTTTGGGACAGCCGACACAGATACGCAGTATTTT
NA	TRBV5-1	few	TRBJ2-5	CASSFEETQYF	TGCGCCAGCAGCTTTGAAGAGACCCAGTACTTC
NA	TRBV5-6	NA	TRBJ2-1	CASSSRSPEQFF	TGTGCCAGCAGCTCCCGGTCTCCAGAGCAGTTCTTC
NA	TRBV6-6	few	TRBJ1-1	CASGATEAFF	TGTGCCAGCGGGGCCACTGAAGCTTTCTTT
NA	TRBV29-1	few	TRBJ1-3	CSVDTTGSGNTIYF	TGCAGCGTTGATACGACGGGCTCTGGAAACACCATATATTTT
TRBD1	TRBV27	NA	TRBJ1-1	CATPDRGWGEAFF	TGTGCCACCCCAGACAGGGGATGGGGTGAAGCTTTCTTT
NA	TRBV7-9	few	TRBJ1-2	CASSLLRDAGTNYGYTF	TGTGCCAGCAGCTTACTGCGGGACGCCGGAACTAACTATGGCTACACCTTC
NA	TRBV2	few	TRBJ1-2	CASQMIGGYTF	TGTGCCAGCCAGATGATAGGGGGCTACACCTTC
NA	TRBV28	NA	TRBJ1-1	CASIPGPYTEAFF	TGTGCCAGCATCCCCGGACCTTACACTGAAGCTTTCTTT
NA	TRBV27	NA	TRBJ2-1	CASSQSSYNEQFF	TGTGCCAGCAGCCAAAGCTCCTACAATGAGCAGTTCTTC
NA	TRBV12-3/TRBV12-4	NA	TRBJ2-5	CASSLERNLLQETQYF	TGTGCCAGCAGCTTAGAGCGGAATCTACTCCAAGAGACCCAGTACTTC
TRBD2	TRBV4-3	NA	TRBJ2-1	CASSQEGGQTYNEQFF	TGCGCCAGCAGCCAAGAGGGAGGGCAAACCTACAATGAGCAGTTCTTC
NA	TRBV7-3	few	TRBJ1-1	CASSLTVPLNTEAFF	TGTGCCAGCAGCTTGACAGTACCTTTGAACACTGAAGCTTTCTTT
NA	TRBV9	few	TRBJ2-2	CASSARTGTGELFF	TGTGCCAGCAGCGCCCGGACGGGCACCGGGGAGCTGTTTTTT
TRBD1	TRBV20-1	many	TRBJ1-6	CSGKDRGFYNSPLHF	TGCAGTGGAAAGGACAGGGGGTTCTATAATTCACCCCTCCACTTT
NA	TRBV5-8	few	TRBJ1-6	CASSPRGASPLHF	TGTGCCAGCAGCCCGCGCGGGGCTTCACCCCTCCACTTT
NA	TRBV12-3/TRBV12-4	few	TRBJ1-5	CASSLGSGGGQPQHF	TGTGCCAGCAGTTTAGGAAGCGGGGGAGGCCAGCCCCAGCATTTT
NA	TRBV24-1	NA	TRBJ1-2	CATSEGPGDGYTF	TGTGCCACCAGTGAGGGGCCAGGGGATGGCTACACCTTC
NA	TRBV28	few	TRBJ1-6	CASKAGPDNSPLHF	TGTGCCAGCAAAGCCGGGCCTGATAATTCACCCCTCCACTTT
NA	TRBV4-3	NA	TRBJ2-7	CASSQEVGSPYEQYF	TGCGCCAGCAGCCAAGAGGTTGGCTCCCCCTACGAGCAGTACTTC
NA	TRBV6-6	few	TRBJ1-5	CASLGGANQPQHF	TGTGCCAGCCTGGGGGGGGCGAATCAGCCCCAGCATTTT
TRBD1	TRBV12-3/TRBV12-4	NA	TRBJ1-2	CASSRQGSKGYTF	TGTGCCAGCAGTCGACAGGGTTCTAAGGGCTACACCTTC
NA	TRBV27	few	TRBJ1-5	CASSLSHALGNQPQHF	TGTGCCAGCAGTTTATCACACGCGTTGGGCAATCAGCCCCAGCATTTT
TRBD1	TRBV11-2	NA	TRBJ1-1	CASSMLDRENTEAFF	TGTGCCAGCAGCATGTTGGACAGGGAAAACACTGAAGCTTTCTTT
NA	TRBV11-2	NA	TRBJ2-1	CASSPPLGPTYNEQFF	TGTGCCAGCAGCCCACCCCTGGGGCCTACCTACAATGAGCAGTTCTTC
NA	TRBV6-1	NA	TRBJ1-1	CASSEDWWHTEAFF	TGTGCCAGCAGTGAGGACTGGTGGCACACTGAAGCTTTCTTT
NA	TRBV7-8	once	TRBJ1-5	CASSLQLDYQPQHF	TGTGCCAGCAGCTTACAACTGGATTATCAGCCCCAGCATTTT
TRBD1	TRBV5-1	few	TRBJ1-4	CASSPNGQGSGGNEKLFF	TGCGCCAGCAGCCCAAACGGACAGGGTAGCGGTGGTAATGAAAAACTGTTTTTT
TRBD1	TRBV5-1	NA	TRBJ2-2	CASSSTGTGSTGELFF	TGCGCCAGCAGCAGCACCGGGACAGGGTCCACCGGGGAGCTGTTTTTT
TRBD1	TRBV28	NA	TRBJ2-1	CASRTGQGGHNEQFF	TGTGCCAGCAGGACGGGACAGGGGGGGCACAATGAGCAGTTCTTC
NA	TRBV5-1	few	TRBJ1-1	CASSLALADEAFF	TGCGCCAGCAGCTTGGCCTTGGCAGATGAAGCTTTCTTT
TRBD1	TRBV25-1	NA	TRBJ1-6	CASSGAGTANSPLHF	TGTGCCAGCAGTGGGGCCGGGACAGCTAATTCACCCCTCCACTTT
TRBD1	TRBV12-3/TRBV12-4	NA	TRBJ1-1	CASSLSGGPEAFF	TGTGCCAGCAGTCTCTCAGGGGGCCCGGAAGCTTTCTTT
NA	TRBV9	NA	TRBJ1-1	CASSVGKGRTEAFF	TGTGCCAGCAGCGTAGGAAAGGGGCGGACTGAAGCTTTCTTT